This is a list of T cell receptor beta chains from one sample in a study of breast tumors, draining lymph nodes, adjacent tissues. TCRdb reprocessed the multiplex PCR reads with MiXCR, giving one entry per CDR3 protein. The sample includes about 300,000 distinct CDR3 sequences, about 30% seen only once; the top ten take 1.1%. Sequencing was carried out using axillary lymph node tissue. These receptor sequences come from a female donor with breast cancer. Some clones in this sample may be carry-over from other donors' samples. Both conserved end residues are part of each CDR3. The D gene is left open where the match is weak. Not all rows give a size; the values are once, few, many and, for expanded clones, a class.

V gene: TRBV11-3
clone size: many
CDR3 length: 14
D gene: NA
J gene: TRBJ2-3
CDR3 DNA: TGTGCCAGCAGCTTAGGTCCAAGTCGTGATACGCAGTATTTT
CDR3 protein: CASSLGPSRDTQYF

V gene: TRBV12-3/TRBV12-4
clone size: many
CDR3 length: 15
D gene: NA
J gene: TRBJ2-3
CDR3 DNA: TGTGCCAGCAGTTTAGATGCCCTTGGAGGAGATACGCAGTATTTT
CDR3 protein: CASSLDALGGDTQYF

V gene: TRBV30
clone size: few
CDR3 length: 13
D gene: TRBD2
J gene: TRBJ2-3
CDR3 DNA: TGTGCCTGGAGTGCGACTAGCGCGAATACGCAGTATTTT
CDR3 protein: CAWSATSANTQYF

V gene: TRBV2
clone size: NA
CDR3 length: 12
D gene: NA
J gene: TRBJ1-1
CDR3 DNA: TGTGCCAGCAGTGAAGGTAGTCCTGAAGCTTTCTTT
CDR3 protein: CASSEGSPEAFF

V gene: TRBV20-1
clone size: many
CDR3 length: 13
D gene: NA
J gene: TRBJ2-3
CDR3 DNA: TGCAGTGCTAGGGCTACGGGAGAAGATACGCAGTATTTT
CDR3 protein: CSARATGEDTQYF

V gene: TRBV12-3/TRBV12-4
clone size: many
CDR3 length: 15
D gene: TRBD1
J gene: TRBJ1-5
CDR3 DNA: TGTGCCAGCAGCAGGACAGGGGGCTTGAATCAGCCCCAGCATTTT
CDR3 protein: CASSRTGGLNQPQHF

V gene: TRBV25-1
clone size: many
CDR3 length: 16
D gene: TRBD2
J gene: TRBJ2-5
CDR3 DNA: TGTGCCAGCAGTATAGCGGGACTAGCGGGAGCAGAGACCCAGTACTTC
CDR3 protein: CASSIAGLAGAETQYF

V gene: TRBV19
clone size: NA
CDR3 length: 18
D gene: NA
J gene: TRBJ1-5
CDR3 DNA: TGTGCCAGTAGTATAGATGGTGCTGGTTTCGGGAGTCGGCGGCCCCAGCATTTT
CDR3 protein: CASSIDGAGFGSRRPQHF

V gene: TRBV5-5
clone size: many
CDR3 length: 13
D gene: NA
J gene: TRBJ1-5
CDR3 DNA: TGTGCCAGCAGCTTGGTTAGCAATCAGCCCCAGCATTTT
CDR3 protein: CASSLVSNQPQHF

V gene: TRBV9
clone size: NA
CDR3 length: 16
D gene: TRBD2
J gene: TRBJ2-5
CDR3 DNA: TGTGCCAGCAGCGTACCACGGACTAGCCGAGGAGAGACCCAGTACTTC
CDR3 protein: CASSVPRTSRGETQYF

V gene: TRBV19
clone size: many
CDR3 length: 14
D gene: NA
J gene: TRBJ2-7
CDR3 DNA: TGTGCCAGTAGTATGGAACAGAAAGCTCACGAGCAGTACTTC
CDR3 protein: CASSMEQKAHEQYF

V gene: TRBV20-1
clone size: many
CDR3 length: 15
D gene: TRBD2
J gene: TRBJ2-3
CDR3 DNA: TGCAGTGCTGGGTCGACTAGCGGGAGGGCAGATACGCAGTATTTT
CDR3 protein: CSAGSTSGRADTQYF

V gene: TRBV11-2
clone size: NA
CDR3 length: 13
D gene: NA
J gene: TRBJ1-5
CDR3 DNA: TGTGCCAGCAGCTCCATGAGGGGGCAGCCCCAGCATTTT
CDR3 protein: CASSSMRGQPQHF

V gene: TRBV7-2
clone size: NA
CDR3 length: 14
D gene: NA
J gene: TRBJ2-7
CDR3 DNA: TGTGCCAGCAGCTCCCGGGCCGGAACCTACGAGCAGTACTTC
CDR3 protein: CASSSRAGTYEQYF

V gene: TRBV6-5
clone size: NA
CDR3 length: 16
D gene: TRBD2
J gene: TRBJ2-7
CDR3 DNA: TGTGCCAGCAGTCACTCCCCCGGGAGGCTATCCTACGAGCAGTACTTC
CDR3 protein: CASSHSPGRLSYEQYF

V gene: TRBV14
clone size: few
CDR3 length: 17
D gene: TRBD1
J gene: TRBJ2-1
CDR3 DNA: TGTGCCAGCAGCCAAGATTACAGGGGGCCATCCTACAATGAGCAGTTCTTC
CDR3 protein: CASSQDYRGPSYNEQFF